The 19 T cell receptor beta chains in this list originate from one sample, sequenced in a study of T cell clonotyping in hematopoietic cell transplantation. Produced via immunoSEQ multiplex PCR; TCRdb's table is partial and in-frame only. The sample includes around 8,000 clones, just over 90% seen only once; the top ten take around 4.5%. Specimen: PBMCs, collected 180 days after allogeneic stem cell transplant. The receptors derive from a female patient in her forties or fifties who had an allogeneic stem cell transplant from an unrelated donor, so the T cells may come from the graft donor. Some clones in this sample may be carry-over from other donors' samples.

DNA of the CDR3: TGTGCCAGCAGCCCCACAAGTGCGGCACAGGGTTGGAACTATGGCTACACCTTC. Translation: CASSPTSAAQGWNYGYTF. The chain joins TRBV11-2 to TRBJ1-2, with D perhaps matching TRBD1 (6 bases). The CDR3 length is 18 residues. Germline V gives CDR1 SGHAT, CDR2 FQNNGV. V was cut by 5 bases and J by 2 bases, with 24 bases left in between.

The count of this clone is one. DNA for the CDR3: TGTGCCAGCAGCGAAAGATGGGACACAGATACGCAGTATTTT. It encodes CASSERWDTDTQYF. The chain uses TRBV7-7 and TRBJ2-3; D remains ambiguous. The CDR3 sequence is 14 residues long. With 5 bases removed from V and 2 bases from J, the gap between germline ends came to 11 bases. CDR1 and CDR2 (germline): SSHAT, FNYEAQ (reference sequence).

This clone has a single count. CDR3 nucleotide sequence: TGCGCCAGCTTTGACGGTTCGACTGAAGCTTTCTTT. It yields the protein CASFDGSTEAFF. This chain uses TRBV10-2 with TRBJ1-1; D not resolved. Trimming removed 8 bases from V and 5 bases from J, with 12 bases in between. Germline values: CDR1 WSHSY, CDR2 SAAADI. This CDR3 region has 12 residues.

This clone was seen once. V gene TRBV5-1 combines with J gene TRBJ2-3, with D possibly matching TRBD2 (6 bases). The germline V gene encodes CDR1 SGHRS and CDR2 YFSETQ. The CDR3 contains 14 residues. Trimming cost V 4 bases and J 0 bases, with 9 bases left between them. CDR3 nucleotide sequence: TGCGCCAGCAGCCCCGGGACTAGCACAGATACGCAGTATTTT. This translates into CASSPGTSTDTQYF.

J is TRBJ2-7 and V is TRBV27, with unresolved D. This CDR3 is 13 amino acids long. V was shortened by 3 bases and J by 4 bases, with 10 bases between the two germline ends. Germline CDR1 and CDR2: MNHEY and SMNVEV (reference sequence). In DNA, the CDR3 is TGTGCCAGCAGTTTCTCAACTTCTTACGAGCAGTACTTC. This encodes CASSFSTSYEQYF.

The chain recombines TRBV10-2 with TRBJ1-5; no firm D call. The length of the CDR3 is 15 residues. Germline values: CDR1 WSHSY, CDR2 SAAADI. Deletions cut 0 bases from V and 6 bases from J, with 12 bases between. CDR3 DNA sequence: TGCGCCAGCAGTGAGTCCGTCTCAGGCAGTCAGCCCCAGCATTTT. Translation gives CASSESVSGSQPQHF.

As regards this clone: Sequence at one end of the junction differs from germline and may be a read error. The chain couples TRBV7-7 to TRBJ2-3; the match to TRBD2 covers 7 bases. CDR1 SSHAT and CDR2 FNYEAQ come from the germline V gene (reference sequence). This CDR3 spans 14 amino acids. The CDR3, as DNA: TGTGCTAGCAGCCCGACTAGCCCCACAGATACGCAGTATTTT. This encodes CASSPTSPTDTQYF.

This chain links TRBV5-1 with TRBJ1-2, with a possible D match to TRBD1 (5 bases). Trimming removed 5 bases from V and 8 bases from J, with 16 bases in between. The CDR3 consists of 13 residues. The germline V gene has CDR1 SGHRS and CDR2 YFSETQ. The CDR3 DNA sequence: TGCGCCAGCAGTCAATCCCCAGGGAACGGCTACACCTTC. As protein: CASSQSPGNGYTF.

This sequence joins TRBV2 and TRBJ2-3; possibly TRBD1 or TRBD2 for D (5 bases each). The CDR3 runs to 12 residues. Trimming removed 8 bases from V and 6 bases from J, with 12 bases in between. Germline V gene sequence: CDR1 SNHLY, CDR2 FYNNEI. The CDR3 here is CASGRDGDTQYF. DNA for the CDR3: TGTGCCAGCGGACGGGACGGGGATACGCAGTATTTT.

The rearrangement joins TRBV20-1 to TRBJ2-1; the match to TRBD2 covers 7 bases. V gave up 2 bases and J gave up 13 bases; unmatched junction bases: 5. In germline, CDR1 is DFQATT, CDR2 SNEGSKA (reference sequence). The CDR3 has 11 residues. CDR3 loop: CSARIGGEQFF. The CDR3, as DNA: TGCAGTGCTAGAATTGGGGGGGAACAGTTCTTC.

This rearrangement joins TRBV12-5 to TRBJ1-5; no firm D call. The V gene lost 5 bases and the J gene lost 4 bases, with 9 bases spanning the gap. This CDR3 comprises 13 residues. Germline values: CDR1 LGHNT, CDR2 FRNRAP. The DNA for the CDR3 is TGTGCTAGTGGTACCCGTCGAAATCAGCCCCAGCATTTT. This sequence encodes CASGTRRNQPQHF.

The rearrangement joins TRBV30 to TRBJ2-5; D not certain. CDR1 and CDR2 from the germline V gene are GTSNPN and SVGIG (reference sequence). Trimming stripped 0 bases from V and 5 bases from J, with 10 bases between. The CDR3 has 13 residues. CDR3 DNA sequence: TGTGCCTGGAGTGTACTGAGCTTGGAGACCCAGTACTTC. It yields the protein CAWSVLSLETQYF.

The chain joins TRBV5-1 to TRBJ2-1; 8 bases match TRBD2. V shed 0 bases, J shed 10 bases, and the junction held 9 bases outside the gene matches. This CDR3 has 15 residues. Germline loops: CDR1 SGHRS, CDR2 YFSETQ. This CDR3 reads CASSLGLASDGEQFF. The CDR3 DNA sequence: TGCGCCAGCAGCTTGGGACTAGCGTCTGACGGGGAGCAGTTCTTC.

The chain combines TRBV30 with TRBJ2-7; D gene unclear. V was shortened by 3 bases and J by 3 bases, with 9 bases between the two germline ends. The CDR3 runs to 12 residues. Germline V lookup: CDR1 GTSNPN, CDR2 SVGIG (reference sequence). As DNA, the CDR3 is TGTGCCTGGAGCGGACCGGGCTACGAGCAGTACTTC. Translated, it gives CAWSGPGYEQYF. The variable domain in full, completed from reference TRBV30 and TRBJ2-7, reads SQTIHQWPATLVQPVGSPLSLECTVEGTSNPNLYWYRQAAGRGLQLLFYSVGIGQISSEVPQNLSASRPQDRQFILSSKKLLLSDSGFYLCAWSGPGYEQYFGPGTRLTVT.

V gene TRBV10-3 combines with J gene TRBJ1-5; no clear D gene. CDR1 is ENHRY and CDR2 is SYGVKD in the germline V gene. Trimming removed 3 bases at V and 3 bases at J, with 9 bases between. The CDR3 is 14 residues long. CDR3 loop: CAISDGYFNQPQHF. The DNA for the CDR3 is TGTGCCATCAGTGATGGTTACTTCAATCAGCCCCAGCATTTT.

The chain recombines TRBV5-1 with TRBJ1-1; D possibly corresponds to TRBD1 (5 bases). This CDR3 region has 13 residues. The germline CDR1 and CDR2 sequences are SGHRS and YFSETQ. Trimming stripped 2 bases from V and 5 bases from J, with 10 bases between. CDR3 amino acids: CASSLRGETEAFF. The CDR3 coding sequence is TGCGCCAGCAGCTTAAGGGGTGAGACTGAAGCTTTCTTT.

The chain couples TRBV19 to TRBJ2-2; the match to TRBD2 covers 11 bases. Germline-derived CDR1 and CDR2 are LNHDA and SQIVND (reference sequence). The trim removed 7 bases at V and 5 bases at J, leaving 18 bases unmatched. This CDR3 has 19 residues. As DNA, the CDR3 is TGTGCCAGTATCCCCGGAGGACTAGCGGGCGCCCCGAGAACCGGGGAGCTGTTTTTT. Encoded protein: CASIPGGLAGAPRTGELFF.

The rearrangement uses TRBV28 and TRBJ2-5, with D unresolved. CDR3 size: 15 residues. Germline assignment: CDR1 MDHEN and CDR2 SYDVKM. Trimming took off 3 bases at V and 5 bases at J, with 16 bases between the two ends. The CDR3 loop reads CASSFGYQNEETQYF. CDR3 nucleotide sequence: TGTGCCAGCAGTTTTGGTTATCAGAATGAGGAGACCCAGTACTTC.

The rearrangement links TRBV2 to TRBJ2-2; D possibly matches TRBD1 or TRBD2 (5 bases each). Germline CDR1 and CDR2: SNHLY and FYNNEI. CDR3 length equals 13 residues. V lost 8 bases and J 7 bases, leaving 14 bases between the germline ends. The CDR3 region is CASGNGAIGELFF. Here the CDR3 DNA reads TGTGCCAGCGGAAACGGGGCGATCGGGGAGCTGTTTTTT.